This entry lists 18 T cell receptor beta chains sequenced from one sample in a study of blood T cell repertoires in COVID-19. Libraries were prepared by immunoSEQ multiplex PCR; TCRdb keeps only in-frame clonotypes and omits some of them. Altogether roughly 230,000 clones are present, nearly 90% being singletons, with the ten largest covering 0.7%. Sequenced: peripheral blood. These receptors were collected from a human donor in a cohort sampled during active COVID-19.

The V and J genes are TRBV7-8 and TRBJ2-1; D gene unclear. The CDR3 consists of 13 residues. Per the germline V gene, CDR1 is SGHVS and CDR2 is FQNEAQ. The V end lost 1 base, the J end lost 5 bases, and 6 bases lay between the germline ends. The CDR3 loop reads CASSLDRNNEQFF. As DNA, the CDR3 is TGTGCCAGCAGCTTAGATAGAAACAATGAGCAGTTCTTC.

The chain joins TRBV30 to TRBJ2-5; no reliable D call. The CDR3 runs 13 residues. The germline gives CDR1 GTSNPN, CDR2 SVGIG (reference sequence). V lost 4 bases and J lost 5, with 14 bases in between. CDR3 DNA: TGTGCCTGGAATCGGCTTTTCGGGGAGACCCAGTACTTC. It encodes CAWNRLFGETQYF.

This clone was counted once. The V gene is TRBV27, the J gene TRBJ2-7; 15 nucleotides match TRBD2. The CDR3 covers 19 residues. Germline CDR1 MNHEY, CDR2 SMNVEV (reference sequence). Trimming cost V 6 bases and J 2 bases; bases outside gene matches: 14. This CDR3 is CASSPAGLAGGTFAYEQYF. In nucleotides, the CDR3 is TGTGCCAGCAGCCCCGCGGGACTAGCGGGAGGAACATTTGCCTACGAGCAGTACTTC.

The chain couples TRBV29-1 to TRBJ1-1; D is ambiguous. The CDR3 length is 13 residues. Per the germline V gene, CDR1 is SQVTM and CDR2 is ANQGSEA. V dropped 1 base and J dropped 1 base, with 7 bases sitting between them. The CDR3 DNA reads as TGCAGCGTTGAAGTAGCACGGAACACTGAAGCTTTCTTT. Translated: CSVEVARNTEAFF.

The V gene is TRBV9, the J gene TRBJ2-7; perhaps TRBD1 as D (6 bases). The CDR3 sequence is 15 residues long. Germline V CDR1 and CDR2: SGDLS, YYNGEE. V lost 0 bases and J lost 3, with 13 bases in between. The DNA for the CDR3 is TGTGCCAGCAGCGTAGATGGGGGCGGTGTCTACGAGCAGTACTTC. It encodes CASSVDGGGVYEQYF.

This chain joins TRBV9 and TRBJ2-7, with D perhaps matching TRBD2 (6 bases). CDR1 and CDR2 (germline): SGDLS, YYNGEE. The V gene lost 2 bases and the J gene lost 2 bases, with 14 bases spanning the gap. This CDR3 is 15 amino acids long. The CDR3 region has the DNA TGTGCCAGCAGCGTTCAGGGAGGTGATACCTACGAGCAGTACTTC. This sequence encodes CASSVQGGDTYEQYF.

The V and J genes are TRBV5-6 and TRBJ2-1, with a possible D match to TRBD2 (6 bases). With 1 base removed from V and 10 bases from J, the gap between germline ends came to 9 bases. CDR1 SGHDT and CDR2 YYEEEE come from the germline V gene. The CDR3 runs to 12 residues. CDR3 sequence (DNA): TGTGCCAGCAGCTTGCGTGGGGGGGAGCAGTTCTTC. Its translation: CASSLRGGEQFF.

The genes are TRBV9 and TRBJ2-1; TRBD2 agrees at 12 bases. This CDR3 region has 18 residues. The ends lost 5 bases at V and 0 bases at J; junction bases unmatched: 9. Germline V lookup: CDR1 SGDLS, CDR2 YYNGEE. The CDR3 spells CASSATSGRKGSYNEQFF. CDR3 DNA sequence: TGTGCCAGCAGTGCGACTAGCGGGAGAAAGGGCTCCTACAATGAGCAGTTCTTC.

In this sample, this clone turned up once. This chain connects TRBV27 to TRBJ2-7, with TRBD2 matching 7 bases. Trimming took 5 bases from V and 5 from J; bases not matched to a gene: 21. CDR1 and CDR2 (germline): MNHEY, SMNVEV (reference sequence). This CDR3 is 18 amino acids long. The CDR3 region has the DNA TGTGCCAGCAGTCTGACCGGGTACCTAGCGGCCGTCAGGGACGAGCAGTACTTC. Translation: CASSLTGYLAAVRDEQYF.

The chain links TRBV14 to TRBJ2-3; 9 bases match TRBD2. The V and J ends lost 4 bases and 14 bases, in that order; junction bases with no gene match: 10. The CDR3 runs to 13 residues. The germline gives CDR1 SGHDN, CDR2 FVKESK. The CDR3 protein is CASSPWSSGGLYF. CDR3 DNA sequence: TGTGCCAGCAGCCCTTGGAGTAGCGGGGGTTTGTATTTT.

This clone was recorded only once. This chain joins TRBV12-3 or TRBV12-4 and TRBJ1-5; no reliable D call. This CDR3 has 13 amino acids. The ends were cut back, 6 bases at V and 13 bases at J, with 19 bases in the middle. The CDR3 coding sequence is TGTGCCAGCAGCTCCTACCCGGGTCCGGCACAGCATTTT. Its translation is CASSSYPGPAQHF.

The gene calls are TRBV19 and TRBJ1-2; D is perhaps TRBD1 (5 bases). CDR1 and CDR2 (germline): LNHDA, SQIVND (reference sequence). The germline V and J ends were trimmed by 8 bases and 2 bases, with 12 bases remaining between them. This CDR3 is 13 amino acids long. The CDR3 protein is CASSQGSNYGYTF. Written as DNA, the CDR3 is TGTGCCAGTTCTCAGGGATCAAACTATGGCTACACCTTC.

This chain links TRBV6-6 with TRBJ1-1, with TRBD1 matching 11 bases. With 8 bases clipped from V and 0 bases from J, the junction kept 5 bases outside the gene matches. The CDR3 has 15 residues. Germline V gene data show CDR1 as MNHNY and CDR2 as SVGAGI (reference sequence). The CDR3, as DNA: TGTGCCAGCCTAGGACAGGGGGCGTTGAACACTGAAGCTTTCTTT. This codes for CASLGQGALNTEAFF.

This chain connects TRBV11-2 to TRBJ2-3; D might be TRBD2 (7 bases). V dropped 4 bases and J dropped 3 bases, with 17 bases sitting between them. CDR3 size: 16 residues. In germline, CDR1 is SGHAT, CDR2 FQNNGV. The CDR3 protein is CASSSGAGSGTDTQYF. The CDR3 DNA reads as TGTGCCAGCAGCTCAGGGGCTGGTAGCGGGACAGATACGCAGTATTTT.

The rearrangement links TRBV7-8 to TRBJ2-7, with D tentatively TRBD2 (6 bases). V dropped 2 bases and J dropped 0 bases, with 14 bases sitting between them. The CDR3 totals 16 residues. Germline-derived CDR1 and CDR2 are SGHVS and FQNEAQ. CDR3 coding DNA: TGTGCCAGCAGCTTAAGGGATGGGGGGAGCTCCTACGAGCAGTACTTC. This gives the protein CASSLRDGGSSYEQYF.

The chain couples TRBV18 to TRBJ2-5; D is perhaps TRBD1 (5 bases). V was pared by 5 bases and J by 3 bases, with 10 bases between. Germline V gene sequence: CDR1 KGHSH, CDR2 LQKENI. The CDR3 is made up of 13 amino acids. The DNA of the CDR3 is TGTGCCAGCTCAGCAGGGTTAGAAGAGACCCAGTACTTC. Translated: CASSAGLEETQYF.

The DNA of the CDR3 is TGCGCCAGCAGCTTCGTCGGACAGGCGAATAATTCACCCCTCCACTTT. Protein sequence: CASSFVGQANNSPLHF. This chain uses TRBV5-1 with TRBJ1-6, with 7 bases fitting TRBD1. This CDR3 is built from 16 residues. Germline V lookup: CDR1 SGHRS, CDR2 YFSETQ. Trimming at V came to 2 bases and at J to 5 bases, leaving 7 bases not matched to a gene.

The rearrangement joins TRBV30 to TRBJ2-7, with 14 nucleotides matching TRBD2. Germline CDR1 and CDR2: GTSNPN and SVGIG (reference sequence). This CDR3 spans 15 amino acids. J gave up 9 bases and V 1 base, and 8 bases lay outside the gene matches. CDR3 region: CAWSARGLAGEGQYF. The CDR3 nucleotides read TGTGCCTGGAGTGCTCGGGGACTAGCGGGAGAAGGGCAGTACTTC.